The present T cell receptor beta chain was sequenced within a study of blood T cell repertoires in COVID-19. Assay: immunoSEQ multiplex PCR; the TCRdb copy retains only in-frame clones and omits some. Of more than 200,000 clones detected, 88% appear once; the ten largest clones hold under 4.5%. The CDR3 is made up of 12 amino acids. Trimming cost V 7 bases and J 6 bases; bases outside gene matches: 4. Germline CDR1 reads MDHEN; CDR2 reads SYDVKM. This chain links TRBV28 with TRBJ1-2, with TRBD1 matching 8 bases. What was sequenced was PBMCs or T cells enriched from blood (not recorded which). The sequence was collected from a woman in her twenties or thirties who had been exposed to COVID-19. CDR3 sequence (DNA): TGTGCCAGCATGGACAGGGAAGATGGCTACACCTTC. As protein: CASMDREDGYTF.